A selection of T cell receptor beta chains follows, all from one sample in a study of blood T cell repertoires in COVID-19. The assay was immunoSEQ multiplex PCR, and TCRdb's table has in-frame clones only and misses some. The data hold about 97,000 clones, with 80% to 95% observed a single time. Sequenced sample: peripheral blood. Receptors originate from a woman aged 45-65 years with COVID-19, enrolled during active disease. Both conserved end residues are part of each CDR3. The D gene is left open where the match is weak. For some rows the clone size is stated as once, few or many, or as a class when expanded; others skip it.

v_gene	j_gene	abundance	d_gene	CDR3aa	CDR3nt
TRBV28	TRBJ1-5	-	-	CASSLGGGRGLPQHF	TGTGCCAGCAGTTTAGGGGGCGGTAGGGGATTGCCCCAGCATTTT
TRBV6-5	TRBJ2-3	-	-	CASSYGNTGPDTQYF	TGTGCCAGCAGTTACGGGAATACAGGGCCAGATACGCAGTATTTT
TRBV19	TRBJ2-3	-	TRBD1	CASRVGGAGDTQYF	TGTGCCAGTCGGGTAGGGGGCGCGGGAGATACGCAGTATTTT
TRBV6-4	TRBJ1-1	-	TRBD1	CASADRGKDTEAFF	TGTGCCAGCGCCGACAGGGGAAAAGACACTGAAGCTTTCTTT
TRBV19	TRBJ2-7	-	TRBD1	CASSIVGGDEQYF	TGTGCCAGTAGTATAGTAGGGGGCGACGAGCAGTACTTC
TRBV27	TRBJ2-1	-	-	CASSFLQGEQFF	TGTGCCAGCAGTTTCTTACAGGGAGAGCAGTTCTTC
TRBV5-8	TRBJ2-2	few	-	CASSLMTLGTGELFF	TGTGCCAGCAGCTTAATGACTCTGGGCACCGGGGAGCTGTTTTTT
TRBV6-5	TRBJ2-1	-	TRBD2	CASSYSTSPLYNEQFF	TGTGCCAGCAGTTACTCGACTAGCCCCCTTTACAATGAGCAGTTCTTC
TRBV28	TRBJ1-2	-	-	CASISPRQGRSYGYTF	TGTGCCAGCATTTCCCCACGGCAGGGGCGCTCATATGGCTACACCTTC
TRBV7-9	TRBJ2-3	-	TRBD2	CASSIYGGDTQYF	TGTGCCAGCAGCATTTACGGGGGGGATACGCAGTATTTT
TRBV7-2	TRBJ2-3	-	TRBD2	CASSLGLAGADTQYF	TGTGCCAGCAGCTTAGGCCTAGCGGGGGCAGATACGCAGTATTTT
TRBV4-1	TRBJ2-1	-	-	CASSQPTSNSYNEQFF	TGCGCCAGCAGCCAGCCCACTAGCAACTCCTACAATGAGCAGTTCTTC
TRBV19	TRBJ2-6	-	-	CASSIMSSGANVLTF	TGTGCCAGTAGTATAATGAGCTCTGGGGCCAACGTCCTGACTTTC
TRBV6-5	TRBJ1-4	-	-	CASSYSREKLFF	TGTGCCAGCAGTTACTCGAGAGAAAAACTGTTTTTT
TRBV7-8	TRBJ1-5	-	TRBD1	CASSPRDSPHQPQHF	TGTGCCAGCAGCCCCCGGGACAGTCCTCATCAGCCCCAGCATTTT
TRBV24-1	TRBJ2-1	-	TRBD1	CATSARQGRWNEQFF	TGTGCCACCAGTGCCCGACAGGGACGTTGGAATGAGCAGTTCTTC
TRBV7-2	TRBJ1-5	-	-	CASSFSIQHTLGQPQHF	TGTGCCAGCAGCTTCTCGATACAGCACACCTTAGGCCAGCCCCAGCATTTT
TRBV7-9	TRBJ1-2	-	-	CASSSTGSSYGYTF	TGTGCCAGCAGCTCAACCGGGTCCTCATATGGCTACACCTTC
TRBV27	TRBJ1-5	-	-	CASSLWGGGSQPQHF	TGTGCCAGCAGTTTATGGGGGGGAGGGAGTCAGCCCCAGCATTTT
TRBV19	TRBJ1-2	-	-	CASSMDFYGYTF	TGTGCCAGTAGTATGGACTTCTATGGCTACACCTTC
TRBV10-3	TRBJ2-3	-	TRBD2	CAISAQQESLFGLAGGFSTDTQYF	TGTGCCATCAGTGCCCAACAGGAGTCTCTTTTTGGACTAGCGGGGGGGTTTTCCACAGATACGCAGTATTTT
TRBV30	TRBJ1-4	-	TRBD1	CAWSGTVNEKLFF	TGTGCCTGGTCCGGGACAGTCAATGAAAAACTGTTTTTT
TRBV5-6	TRBJ1-5	-	-	CASTQWRTNQPQHF	TGTGCCAGCACCCAGTGGAGGACCAATCAGCCCCAGCATTTT
TRBV9	TRBJ1-2	-	-	CASSAHGTVLGYTF	TGTGCCAGCAGCGCCCACGGTACGGTGTTGGGCTACACCTTC
TRBV11-3	TRBJ2-2	-	-	CASSFSGPTTGELFF	TGTGCCAGCAGCTTTTCAGGGCCTACCACCGGGGAGCTGTTTTTT
TRBV6-2/TRBV6-3	TRBJ1-2	-	TRBD1	CASSYLGQLGYTF	TGTGCCAGCAGTTACCTGGGACAGCTTGGCTACACCTTC